The 17 T cell receptor beta chains listed next were all sequenced from one sample in a study of T-cell memory formation after mild COVID-19. Each CDR3 protein is one row after TCRdb ran MiXCR on the 5' RACE reads. The top ten clones hold under 25% of a sample with roughly 310,000 distinct CDR3 sequences, 15% of them seen once. The material sequenced was PBMCs or a T cell subset sorted from them (not recorded which). The receptor source for this set is a man in his late teens or twenties who had mild COVID-19 (a few samples of this study predate the infection). Cell type and time point are not known.

A few counts support this clonotype. This chain connects TRBV4-2 to TRBJ2-5; the D is unclear. This CDR3 is 13 amino acids long. Trimming removed 6 bases at V and 3 bases at J, with 11 bases between. Per the germline V gene, CDR1 is LGHNA and CDR2 is YNFKEQ. CDR3 nucleotides: TGTGCCAGCAGTACAAGGTTGGAAGAGACCCAGTACTTC. It encodes CASSTRLEETQYF.

The chain uses TRBV21-1 and TRBJ2-1; the D segment call TRBD1 is taken from the table without a DNA check. TRBV21-1 is tagged as a pseudogene. The CDR3 runs 15 residues. The CDR3 loop reads CASSTRTGTNNEQFF. DNA of the CDR3: TGTGCCAGCAGCACCAGGACAGGGACTAACAATGAGCAGTTCTTC.

The V and J genes are TRBV6-2 or TRBV6-3 and TRBJ1-1; D is unclear. V lost 2 bases and J 8 bases, leaving 12 bases between the germline ends. CDR3 length: 13 residues. From germline, CDR1 is MNHEY and CDR2 SVGEGT. DNA for the CDR3: TGTGCCAGCAGTTACCAATCCCAAGTAGAAGCTTTCTTT. This translates into CASSYQSQVEAFF.

This clonotype appeared a few times. The chain employs TRBV2 and TRBJ2-1; 11 bases agree with TRBD2. The CDR3 loop spans 14 amino acids. Germline CDR1 reads SNHLY; CDR2 reads FYNNEI. The trim removed 5 bases at V and 7 bases at J, leaving 4 bases unmatched. The CDR3 DNA reads as TGTGCCAGCAGTTTGACTAGCGGGGTGAATGAGCAGTTCTTC. Translating it yields CASSLTSGVNEQFF. Full variable domain (rest looked up from reference TRBV2 and TRBJ2-1): EPEVTQTPSHQVTQMGQEVILRCVPISNHLYFYWYRQILGQKVEFLVSFYNNEISEKSEIFDDQFSVERPDGSNFTLKIRSTKLEDSAMYFCASSLTSGVNEQFFGPGTRLTVL.

This clonotype was seen many times. J is TRBJ2-3 and V is TRBV5-1; 7 bases agree with TRBD1. Germline CDR1 and CDR2: SGHRS and YFSETQ. This CDR3 contains 15 residues. V lost 0 bases, J lost 2 bases, and 3 bases stayed unmatched. The CDR3 DNA is TGCGCCAGCAGCTTGGGACAGGGTGACACAGATACGCAGTATTTT. Translating gives CASSLGQGDTDTQYF.

This clonotype was seen more than once but under ten times. The genes are TRBV11-2 and TRBJ2-3, with D perhaps matching TRBD2 (6 bases). The CDR3 totals 14 residues. Trimming left V 2 bases short and J 2 bases short, with 8 bases between. CDR1 is SGHAT and CDR2 is FQNNGV in the germline V gene. CDR3 protein: CASSLTGDTDTQYF. Here the CDR3 DNA reads TGTGCCAGCAGCTTAACGGGGGACACAGATACGCAGTATTTT.

This clonotype was counted a few times. In DNA form, the CDR3 reads TGTGCCAGCAGCCCGCCGGGACTAGCGGGGGAAAACATTCAGTACTTC. Amino acids: CASSPPGLAGENIQYF. The V gene is TRBV7-2, the J gene TRBJ2-4, with TRBD2 matching over 14 bases. J was trimmed by 5 bases and V by 5 bases; bases with no gene match: 5. The CDR3 spans 16 residues. Germline CDR1 is SGHTA and CDR2 is FQGNSA.

This clonotype occurred a few times. The chain has TRBV4-3 and TRBJ2-1; tentative D call: TRBD2 (5 bases). The CDR3 contains 15 residues. Germline CDR1 reads LGHNA; CDR2 reads YSLEER. V was shortened by 1 base and J by 7 bases, with 14 bases between the two germline ends. The CDR3 nucleotides read TGCGCCAGCAGCCAAGTGCTCCACCGCGGGAATGAGCAGTTCTTC. This translates into CASSQVLHRGNEQFF.

J is TRBJ1-2 and V is TRBV5-1; D gene ambiguous. There are 15 residues in the CDR3. CDR1 and CDR2 from the germline V gene are SGHRS and YFSETQ. Between the trimmed V and J ends, which lost 0 bases and 0 bases, there was a span of 9 bases. Here the CDR3 DNA reads TGCGCCAGCAGCTTGGACGGGCCTCCTAACTATGGCTACACCTTC. Translated, it gives CASSLDGPPNYGYTF.

This clonotype was counted ten times or more. This rearrangement joins TRBV6-2 or TRBV6-3 to TRBJ2-7; the match to TRBD2 covers 12 bases. The CDR3 is 15 residues long. Unmatched junction bases numbered 7, after V lost 6 bases and J lost 4 bases. The V gene's germline CDR1 is MNHEY and CDR2 SVGEGT. Here the CDR3 reads CASSELAGGVYEQYF. The CDR3 DNA follows: TGTGCCAGCAGCGAACTAGCGGGGGGTGTATACGAGCAGTACTTC.

The chain joins TRBV10-3 to TRBJ2-7; 8 bases map to TRBD1. The ends lost 3 bases at V and 3 bases at J; junction bases unmatched: 7. The CDR3 is 15 amino acids. The germline V gene encodes CDR1 ENHRY and CDR2 SYGVKD. DNA of the CDR3: TGTGCCATCAGTGATCTCGACAGGGGCCTCTACGAGCAGTACGTC. Its translation is CAISDLDRGLYEQYV.

The V gene is TRBV7-2, the J gene TRBJ2-7, with 9 bases lining up with TRBD2. The CDR3 is made up of 17 amino acids. From germline, CDR1 is SGHTA and CDR2 FQGNSA. The J segment lost 0 bases and the V segment lost 4 bases, leaving 10 bases of the junction unmatched. The CDR3 DNA sequence: TGTGCCAGCAGCTCTAGGACTAGCGCCAGGAGCTCCTACGAGCAGTACGTC. This encodes CASSSRTSARSSYEQYV.

J is TRBJ2-5 and V is TRBV12-3 or TRBV12-4, with TRBD2 matching over 10 bases. Losses at the gene ends were 7 bases for V and 0 bases for J; bases not matched to a gene: 11. This CDR3 has 17 residues. The CDR3 spells CASTPGGTSDYQETQYF. The CDR3 nucleotides are TGTGCCAGCACCCCGGGGGGGACTAGCGACTACCAAGAGACCCAGTACTTC.

The chain carries TRBV3-1 and TRBJ2-2; D perhaps matches TRBD2 (6 bases). Germline-derived CDR1 and CDR2 are LGHDT and YNNKEL (reference sequence). Trimming took off 4 bases at V and 1 base at J, with 7 bases between the two ends. The CDR3 spans 14 residues. CDR3 in amino acids: CASSRGVNTGELFF. CDR3 bases: TGTGCCAGCAGCCGGGGGGTGAACACCGGGGAGCTGTTTTTT. Full variable domain (outside the CDR3, taken from reference TRBV3-1 and TRBJ2-2): DTAVSQTPKYLVTQMGNDKSIKCEQNLGHDTMYWYKQDSKKFLKIMFSYNNKELIINETVPNRFSPKSPDKAHLNLHINSLELGDSAVYFCASSRGVNTGELFFGEGSRLTVL.

The rearrangement uses TRBV5-4 and TRBJ1-1; 8 bases match TRBD1. Germline CDR1 SGHNT, CDR2 YYREEE (reference sequence). Trimming removed 4 bases from V and 5 bases from J; junction bases left unmatched: 10. The length of the CDR3 is 15 residues. The CDR3 nucleotides are TGTGCCAGCAGCGGCTCACAGGGGGGATGGACTGAAGCTTTCTTT. It specifies CASSGSQGGWTEAFF.

A note on this clonotype: An end of the junction does not agree with germline; a read error may underlie this. CDR3 in amino acids: CASSSKQGAATEAFF. Here the CDR3 DNA reads TGCGCCAGCAGCAGTAAACAGGGGGCAGCCACTGAAGCCTTCTTT. The chain uses TRBV5-1 and TRBJ1-1; 9 bases agree with TRBD1. This CDR3 spans 15 amino acids. Germline lookup yields CDR1 SGHRS and CDR2 YFSETQ.

This clonotype was detected a few times. The V call is TRBV2, the J call TRBJ2-3; 7 positions agree with TRBD2. Germline V CDR1 and CDR2: SNHLY, FYNNEI. This CDR3 region has 16 residues. After removal of 2 bases from V and 1 base from J, the junction contained 6 bases not matched to a gene. For the CDR3, the DNA is TGTGCCAGCAGTGAACTCCGTCGGGGGGGCACAGATACGCAGTATTTT. Protein: CASSELRRGGTDTQYF.